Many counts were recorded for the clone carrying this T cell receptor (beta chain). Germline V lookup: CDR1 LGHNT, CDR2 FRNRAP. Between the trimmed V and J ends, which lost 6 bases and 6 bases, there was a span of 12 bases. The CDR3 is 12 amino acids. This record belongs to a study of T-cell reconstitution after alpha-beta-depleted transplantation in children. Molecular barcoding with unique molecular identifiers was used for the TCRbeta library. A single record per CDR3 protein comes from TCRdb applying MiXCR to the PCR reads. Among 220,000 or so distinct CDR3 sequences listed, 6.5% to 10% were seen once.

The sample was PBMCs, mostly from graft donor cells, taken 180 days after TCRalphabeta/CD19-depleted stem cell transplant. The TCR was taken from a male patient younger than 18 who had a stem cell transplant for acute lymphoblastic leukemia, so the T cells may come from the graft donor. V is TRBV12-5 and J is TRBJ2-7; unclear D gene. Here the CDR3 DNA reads TGTGCTAGTGGCCCGCAGGCAGCCGAGCAGTACTTC. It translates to CASGPQAAEQYF.